This T cell receptor beta chain was retrieved from a study of Ad26.COV2.S vaccination and SARS-CoV-2 variants. For the study at large: Participant was drawn from the COV1001 Ad26.COV2.S trial arm. Recipients of Ad26.COV2.S got it intramuscularly, once or twice 56 days apart. Notes on the study in general: Participants given vaccine showed non-spike TCR breadth similar to that of placebo recipients. Substantial breadth was reportedly displayed by spike-specific CD8+ and CD4+ T cell responses after vaccination.

On this clone itself: The antigen is undetermined.

Treatment: around 19 received Ad26.COV2.S at low or high dose, single or two shots; about 5 received placebo; per-sample allocation not given. Specimen acquisition occurred on day 63 following the initial vaccine or placebo injection. TCRdb keeps only in-frame clones here, not all; method: immunoSEQ multiplex PCR. The sample has fewer than 400,000 clones, about 89% seen once. Germline V CDR1 and CDR2: SGHAT, FQNNGV. Trimming took 5 bases from V and 0 from J; bases not matched to a gene: 11. The CDR3 consists of 18 residues. This specimen consisted of peripheral blood, obtained in a trial of Ad26.COV2.S vaccine versus placebo. This clonotype originated in a person aged 18-65 years who received the Ad26.COV2.S COVID-19 vaccine or a placebo. The V call is TRBV11-2, the J call TRBJ2-1; 9 bases fit TRBD2. CDR3 region: CASSLGLAGPFSYNEQFF. Here the CDR3 DNA reads TGTGCCAGCAGCCTAGGGCTAGCGGGACCTTTCTCCTACAATGAGCAGTTCTTC.